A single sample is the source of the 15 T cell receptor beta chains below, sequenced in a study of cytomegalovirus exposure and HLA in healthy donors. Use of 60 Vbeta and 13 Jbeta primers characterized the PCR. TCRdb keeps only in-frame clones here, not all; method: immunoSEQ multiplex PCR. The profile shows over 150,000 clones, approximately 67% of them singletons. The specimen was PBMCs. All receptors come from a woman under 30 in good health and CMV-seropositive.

The CDR3 loop is CSPARGTEAFF. DNA for the CDR3: TGCAGTCCCGCCCGGGGAACTGAAGCTTTCTTT. The rearrangement links TRBV20-1 to TRBJ1-1; D remains ambiguous. CDR1 is DFQATT, CDR2 SNEGSKA, per germline (reference sequence). The V and J ends lost 8 bases and 5 bases respectively, with 12 bases between them. This CDR3 spans 11 amino acids.

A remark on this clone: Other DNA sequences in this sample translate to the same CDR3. The CDR3 region has the DNA TGTGCCACCAGCAACGACGGGGTCTATAATTCACCCCTCCACTTT. It codes for CATSNDGVYNSPLHF. The chain uses TRBV15 and TRBJ1-6; D ambiguous. CDR3 size: 15 residues. V was pared by 4 bases and J by 3 bases, with 10 bases between. Germline V CDR1 and CDR2: LNHNV, YYDKDF (reference sequence).

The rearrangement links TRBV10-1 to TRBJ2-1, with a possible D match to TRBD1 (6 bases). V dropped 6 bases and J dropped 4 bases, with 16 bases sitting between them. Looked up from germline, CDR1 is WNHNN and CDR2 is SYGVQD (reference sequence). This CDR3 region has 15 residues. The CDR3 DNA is TGCGCCAGCAGCTCCACAGGGTGTAGGTACAATGAGCAGTTCTTC. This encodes CASSSTGCRYNEQFF.

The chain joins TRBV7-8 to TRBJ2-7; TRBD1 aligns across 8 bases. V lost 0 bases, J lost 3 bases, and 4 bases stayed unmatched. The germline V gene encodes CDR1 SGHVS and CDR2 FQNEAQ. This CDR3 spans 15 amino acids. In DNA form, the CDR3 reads TGTGCCAGCAGCTTAGCGGCAGGGGGCTTCTACGAGCAGTACTTC. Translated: CASSLAAGGFYEQYF.

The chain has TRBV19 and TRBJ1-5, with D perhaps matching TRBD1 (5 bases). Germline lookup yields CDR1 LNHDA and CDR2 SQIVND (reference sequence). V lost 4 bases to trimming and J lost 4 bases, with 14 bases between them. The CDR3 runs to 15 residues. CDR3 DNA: TGTGCCAGTAGTAAAACCTCACAGGAGAATCAGCCCCAGCATTTT. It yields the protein CASSKTSQENQPQHF. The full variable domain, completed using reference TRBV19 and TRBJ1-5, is DGGITQSPKYLFRKEGQNVTLSCEQNLNHDAMYWYRQDPGQGLRLIYYSQIVNDFQKGDIAEGYSVSREKKESFPLTVTSAQKNPTAFYLCASSKTSQENQPQHFGDGTRLSIL.

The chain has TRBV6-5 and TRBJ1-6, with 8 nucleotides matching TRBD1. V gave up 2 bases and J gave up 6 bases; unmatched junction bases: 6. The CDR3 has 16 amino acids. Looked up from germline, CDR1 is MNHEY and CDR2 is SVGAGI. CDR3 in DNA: TGTGCCAGCAGTTACACGACAGGGGCGCGTAATTCACCCCTCCACTTT. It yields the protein CASSYTTGARNSPLHF.

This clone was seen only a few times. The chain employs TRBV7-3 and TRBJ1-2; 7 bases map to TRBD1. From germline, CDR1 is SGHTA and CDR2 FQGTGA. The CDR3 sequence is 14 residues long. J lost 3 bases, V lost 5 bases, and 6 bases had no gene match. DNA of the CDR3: TGTGCCAGCAGCGCCACCGGGACAGACTATGGCTACACCTTC. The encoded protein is CASSATGTDYGYTF.

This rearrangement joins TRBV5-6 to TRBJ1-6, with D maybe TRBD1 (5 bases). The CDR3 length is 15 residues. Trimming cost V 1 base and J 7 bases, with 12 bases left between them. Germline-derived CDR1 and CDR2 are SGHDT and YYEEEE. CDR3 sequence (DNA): TGTGCCAGCAGCTTGCGAACAGGAATGAATTCACCCCTCCACTTT. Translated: CASSLRTGMNSPLHF.

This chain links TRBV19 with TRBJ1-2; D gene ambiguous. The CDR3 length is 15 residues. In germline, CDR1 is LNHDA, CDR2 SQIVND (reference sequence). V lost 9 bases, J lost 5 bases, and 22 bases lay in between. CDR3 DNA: TGTGCCAGCACAGAAACGGACGGGATGGTATATGGCTACACCTTC. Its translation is CASTETDGMVYGYTF.

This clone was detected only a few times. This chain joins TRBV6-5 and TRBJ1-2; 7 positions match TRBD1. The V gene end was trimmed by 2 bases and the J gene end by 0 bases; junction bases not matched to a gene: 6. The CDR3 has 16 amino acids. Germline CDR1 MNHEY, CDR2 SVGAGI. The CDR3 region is CASSYTRTGTNYGYTF. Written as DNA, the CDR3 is TGTGCCAGCAGTTACACACGGACAGGCACTAACTATGGCTACACCTTC.

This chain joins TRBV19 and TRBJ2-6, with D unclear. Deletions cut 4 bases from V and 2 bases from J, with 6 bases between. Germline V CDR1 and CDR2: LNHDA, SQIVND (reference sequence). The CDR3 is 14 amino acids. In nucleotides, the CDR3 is TGTGCCAGTAGTACCCTTGCTGGGGCCAACGTCCTGACTTTC. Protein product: CASSTLAGANVLTF.

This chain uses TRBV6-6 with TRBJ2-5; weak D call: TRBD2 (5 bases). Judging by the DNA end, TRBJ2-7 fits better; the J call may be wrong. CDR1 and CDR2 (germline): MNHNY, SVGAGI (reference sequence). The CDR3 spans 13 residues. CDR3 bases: TGTGCCAGCAGCCTTAGCGAGTCCTACGAGCAGTACTTC. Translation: CASSLSESYEQYF.

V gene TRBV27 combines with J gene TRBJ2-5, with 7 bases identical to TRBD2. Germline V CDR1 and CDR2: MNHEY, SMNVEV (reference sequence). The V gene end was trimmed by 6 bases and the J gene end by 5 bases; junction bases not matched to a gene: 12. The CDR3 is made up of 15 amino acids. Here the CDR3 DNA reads TGTGCCAGCAGGTTTATGGCGGGAGTCGTCGAGACCCAGTACTTC. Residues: CASRFMAGVVETQYF.

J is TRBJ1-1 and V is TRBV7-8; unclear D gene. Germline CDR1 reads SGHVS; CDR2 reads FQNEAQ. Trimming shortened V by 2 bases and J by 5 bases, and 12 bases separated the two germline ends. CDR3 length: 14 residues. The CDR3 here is CASSLPSRGTEAFF. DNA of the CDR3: TGTGCCAGCAGCTTACCCTCTAGAGGTACTGAAGCTTTCTTT.

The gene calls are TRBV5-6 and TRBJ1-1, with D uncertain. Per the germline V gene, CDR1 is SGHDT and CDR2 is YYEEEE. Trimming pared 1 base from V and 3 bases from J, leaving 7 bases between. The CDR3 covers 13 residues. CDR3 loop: CASSLTRYTEAFF. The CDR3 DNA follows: TGTGCCAGCAGCTTGACCCGGTACACTGAAGCTTTCTTT.